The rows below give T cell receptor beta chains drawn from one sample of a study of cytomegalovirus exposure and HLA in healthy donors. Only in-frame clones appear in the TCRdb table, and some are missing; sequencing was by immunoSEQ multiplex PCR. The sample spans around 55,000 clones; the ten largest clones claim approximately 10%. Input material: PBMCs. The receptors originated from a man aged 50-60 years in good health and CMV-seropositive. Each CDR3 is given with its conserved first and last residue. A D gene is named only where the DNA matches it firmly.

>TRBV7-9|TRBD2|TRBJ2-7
TGTGCCAGCAGCTCGACGACTAGCGGGCAATACCACGAGCAGTACTTC
CASSSTTSGQYHEQYF
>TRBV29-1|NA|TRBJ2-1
TGCAGCGTTGCCGGGACAAGTTACAATGAGCAGTTCTTC
CSVAGTSYNEQFF
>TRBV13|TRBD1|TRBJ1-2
TGTGCCAGCAGCTTTAAACAGGGGGCGAATGGCTACACCTTC
CASSFKQGANGYTF
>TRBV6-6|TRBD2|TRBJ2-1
TGTGCCAGCCTCAACGGACTAGCGGGTTACAATGAGCAGTTCTTC
CASLNGLAGYNEQFF
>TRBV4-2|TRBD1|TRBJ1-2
TGTGCCAGCAGCCAACAAGGACAGGCTCGGGGCTACACCTTC
CASSQQGQARGYTF
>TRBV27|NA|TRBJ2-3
TGTGCCAGCAGTATCGGACAGCTAGATACGCAGTATTTT
CASSIGQLDTQYF
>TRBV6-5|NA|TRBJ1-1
TGTGCCAGCAGGAAGGAGGTCGGCACTGAAGCTTTCTTT
CASRKEVGTEAFF
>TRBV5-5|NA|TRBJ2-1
TGTGCCAGCAGCTTGAGCACCTACAATGAGCAGTTCTTC
CASSLSTYNEQFF
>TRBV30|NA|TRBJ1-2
TGTGCCTGGAGTGTAACGGAAGGGGCCGGCTACACCTTC
CAWSVTEGAGYTF
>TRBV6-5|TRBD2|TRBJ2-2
TGTGCCAGCAGTTCCAGACTAGCGTCGAACACCGGGGAGCTGTTTTTT
CASSSRLASNTGELFF
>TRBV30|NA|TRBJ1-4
TGTGCCTGTCAATCCCAGGGCGGATTTGGAAAACTGTTTTTT
CACQSQGGFGKLFF
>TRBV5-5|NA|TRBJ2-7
TGTGCCAGCAGCTCGGGGGATGGCAGGGTACGACACGAGCAGTACTTC
CASSSGDGRVRHEQYF
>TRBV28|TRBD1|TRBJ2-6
TGTGCCAGCAGTTTATATTGGACAGGGTCGGCTGGGGCCAACGTCCTGACTTTC
CASSLYWTGSAGANVLTF
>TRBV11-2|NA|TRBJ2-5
TGTGCCAGCAGCTTAGATAGGGGGATAGAAGGGGCCCGGGGGACCCAGTACTTC
CASSLDRGIEGARGTQYF
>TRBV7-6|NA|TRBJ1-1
TGTGCCAGCAGCCGGGGTACAGTACCGGACACTGAAGCTTTCTTT
CASSRGTVPDTEAFF
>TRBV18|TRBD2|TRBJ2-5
TGTGCCAGCTCACAACCTCTAGCGGGAGGGGCAGAGACCCAGTACTTC
CASSQPLAGGAETQYF
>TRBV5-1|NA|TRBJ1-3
TGCGCCAGCAGCTTGGACGGAGTCTCTGGAAACACCATATATTTT
CASSLDGVSGNTIYF
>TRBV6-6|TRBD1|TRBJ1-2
TGTGCCAGCGAAGGGGGGACAGGGACGTCTGATGGCTACACCTTC
CASEGGTGTSDGYTF
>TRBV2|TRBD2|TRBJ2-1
TGTGCCAGCAGTGTCGCCTCGGGACTAGTAGTTAATGAGCAGTTCTTC
CASSVASGLVVNEQFF
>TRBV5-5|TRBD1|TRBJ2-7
TGTGCCAGCAGCTCACAGGGGTCCAACGAGCAGTACTTC
CASSSQGSNEQYF
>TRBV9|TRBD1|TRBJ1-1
TGTGCCAGCAGCGTAGAGGGGGCCCCGAACACTGAAGCTTTCTTT
CASSVEGAPNTEAFF
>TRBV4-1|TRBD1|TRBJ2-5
TGCGCCAGCAGCCAAGGGGACAGGGTGCAAGAGACCCAGTACTTC
CASSQGDRVQETQYF
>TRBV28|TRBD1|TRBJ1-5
TGTGCCAGCAGTCTAGGGACAGGGGGCTTTCAGCCCCAGCATTTT
CASSLGTGGFQPQHF
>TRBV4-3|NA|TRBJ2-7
TGCGCCAGCAGCCAAGATCGGCGAGGATACGAGCAGTACTTC
CASSQDRRGYEQYF
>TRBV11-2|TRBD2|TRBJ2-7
TGTGCCAGCAGCTTAGGTCTAGCGGGAGTATACGAGCAGTACTTC
CASSLGLAGVYEQYF
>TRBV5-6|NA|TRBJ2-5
TGTGCCAGCAGCTTGATGGGTTCTTGGTGGGGAGATCAAGAGACCCAGTACTTC
CASSLMGSWWGDQETQYF
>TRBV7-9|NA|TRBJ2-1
TGTGCCAGCAGGGGGATCAGGGATCGATACAATGAGCAGTTCTTC
CASRGIRDRYNEQFF
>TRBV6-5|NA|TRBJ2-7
TGTGCCAGCAGACCCGGGGACAAGACCTACGAGCAGTACTTC
CASRPGDKTYEQYF
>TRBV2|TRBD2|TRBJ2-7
TGTGCCAGCAGGGCGGGGGGTGAGCAGTACTTC
CASRAGGEQYF
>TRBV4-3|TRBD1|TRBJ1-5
TGCGCCAGCAGCCAAGGGTTGGAGGGACAGGGCCTTCATCAGCCCCAGCATTTT
CASSQGLEGQGLHQPQHF
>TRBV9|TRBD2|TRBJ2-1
TGTGCCAGCAGCGTAGTAAGAGCGGGGGGGCGGGATGAGCAGTTCTTC
CASSVVRAGGRDEQFF
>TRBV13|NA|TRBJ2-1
TGTGCCAGCAGCCTCGGATGGGGGCGAAGCTCCTACAATGAGCAGTTCTTC
CASSLGWGRSSYNEQFF
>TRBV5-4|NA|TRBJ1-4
TGTGCCAGCAGCTTGTGGGGGGGGACGAGTGGGGCAACTAATGAAAAACTGTTTTTT
CASSLWGGTSGATNEKLFF
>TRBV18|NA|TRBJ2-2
TGTGCCAGCTCACCATTTCTAGGGGCCGACACCGGGGAGCTGTTTTTT
CASSPFLGADTGELFF
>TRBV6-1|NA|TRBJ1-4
TGTGCCAGCAGGAATTGGGGGGTGGCTAATGAAAAACTGTTTTTT
CASRNWGVANEKLFF
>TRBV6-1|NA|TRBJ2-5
TGTGCCAGCAGTGACTTAGGGACTCTCCAAGAGACCCAGTACTTC
CASSDLGTLQETQYF